This TCR beta chain was sequenced during a study of cytomegalovirus exposure and HLA in healthy donors. Study outcomes and limitations: A cluster of highly shared sequence variants was likely a sequencing artifact. Previously analyzed data showed that most TCR beta V segments were productive at a frequency of about 90% or about 30%. Confirmation was obtained in vitro that a few CMV-associated chains are specific for CMV antigens.

PCR involved 60 Vbeta and 13 Jbeta primers. The protocol was immunoSEQ multiplex PCR, while the TCRdb copy is restricted to in-frame clones and leaves out a portion. The table shows just over 150,000 clones, with around 84% occurring only once. Notes on this clone: Antigen: not known.

This CDR3 spans 15 amino acids. Germline-derived CDR1 and CDR2 are SGHNT and YYREEE (reference sequence). V was clipped by 1 base and J by 2 bases; unmatched bases: 1. The material sequenced was PBMCs. This clonotype was obtained from a woman in her 40s in good health and CMV-seronegative. The genes are TRBV5-4 and TRBJ2-7, with 12 bases fitting TRBD2. Written as DNA, the CDR3 is TGTGCCAGCAGCTTGCCTAGCGGGGGGGCCTACGAGCAGTACTTC. Its translation is CASSLPSGGAYEQYF.